This T cell receptor beta chain was identified in a study of CD8+ T cells in alopecia areata. The CDR3 is 16 amino acids. The V gene's germline CDR1 is SGHTA and CDR2 FQGNSA. This clone has just a few counts. Compared with germline, one end of the junction differs, possibly owing to a read error. RNA extraction was followed by reverse transcription into cDNA, which acted as the sequencing template. Clones were read by immunoSEQ multiplex PCR, and TCRdb kept only the in-frame ones, dropping some. The profile shows fewer than 250,000 clones, 35% to 45% of them singletons. Regarding treatment: oral pan-JAK inhibitor, 5-10 mg twice daily.

The sequence came from a human donor with alopecia areata. V gene TRBV7-2 combines with J gene TRBJ2-5; D not certain. Sequenced material: CD4+ T cells sorted from blood, taken around week 30, from a patient treated with tofacitinib. The CDR3 sequence: CASTLGKGNYQETQYF. CDR3 DNA: TGTGCCAGCACCTTAGGAAAAGGGAACTACCAAGAGACCCAGTACTTC. The full variable domain, in which reference TRBV7-2 and TRBJ2-5 provide the parts outside the CDR3, is GAGVSQSPSNKVTEKGKDVELRCDPISGHTALYWYRQSLGQGLEFLIYFQGNSAPDKSGLPSDRFSAERTGGSVSTLTIQRTQQEDSAVYLCASTLGKGNYQETQYFGPGTRLLVL.